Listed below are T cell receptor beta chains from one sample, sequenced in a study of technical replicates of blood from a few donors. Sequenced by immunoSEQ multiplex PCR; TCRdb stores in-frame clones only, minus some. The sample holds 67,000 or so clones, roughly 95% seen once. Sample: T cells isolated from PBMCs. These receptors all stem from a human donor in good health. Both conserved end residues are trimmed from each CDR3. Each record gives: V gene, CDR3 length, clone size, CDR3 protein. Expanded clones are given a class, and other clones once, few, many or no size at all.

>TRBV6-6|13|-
ASSYSRLFTDTQY
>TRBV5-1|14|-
ASSLARGSIHNEQF
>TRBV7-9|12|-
ASSAGTAYYGYT
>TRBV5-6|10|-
ASSQDRDVIT
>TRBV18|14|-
ASSPLAGLTNYGYT
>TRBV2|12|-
ASSKGLAVETQY
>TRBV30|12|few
AWSVRTGWTEAF
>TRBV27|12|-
ASSLSTADNEQF
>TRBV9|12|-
ASSPSGGAETQY
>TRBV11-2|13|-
ASSLVAGGIGELF
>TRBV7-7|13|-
ASSLSGGNTGELF
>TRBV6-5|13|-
ASSYSRDGRSGYT
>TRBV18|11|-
ASSSTGVEKLF
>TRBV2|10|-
ASSVEDQPQH
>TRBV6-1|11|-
ASNGQDYQPQH
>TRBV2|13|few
ASSEDRLGGSPLH
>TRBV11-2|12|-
ASSSDRSLLEAF
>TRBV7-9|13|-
ASSVGQGLNYGYT
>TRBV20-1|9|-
SATGDTEAF
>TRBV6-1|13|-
ASSDGTYDNYGYT
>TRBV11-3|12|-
ASSLGQANTEAF
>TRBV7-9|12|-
ASSPGQGHTEAF
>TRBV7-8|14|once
ASSLDGTGLVQPQH
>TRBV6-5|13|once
ASSSYRGYTDTQY
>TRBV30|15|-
AWSIIRLSNSGNTIY
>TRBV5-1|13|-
ASSLDRLASYEQY
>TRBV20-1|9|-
SATGKYGYT
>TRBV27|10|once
ASSNRVHGYT
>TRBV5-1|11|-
ASSLVTSYEQY
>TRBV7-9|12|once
ASSYGQGGDEQF
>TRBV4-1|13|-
ASSQGGGDTGELF
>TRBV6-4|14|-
ASSLRRLISNQPQH
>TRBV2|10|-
ASSLSTDTQY
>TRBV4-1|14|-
ASSGGKSGRNSPLH
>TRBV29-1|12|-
SVVRDSGDYGYT
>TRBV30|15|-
AWGREWGSGLNSPLH
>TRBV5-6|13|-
ASSYLAVYQETQY
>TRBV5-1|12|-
ASSLFGGPDTQY
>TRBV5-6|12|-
ASSSGTGNYEQY
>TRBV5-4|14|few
ASRSDTRGNNSPLH
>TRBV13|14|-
ASSGLQGPGTGELF
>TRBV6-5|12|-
ASKNGQGRDGYT
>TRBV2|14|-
ASRSTSGGGGETQY
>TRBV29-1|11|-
SVAGGISYEQY
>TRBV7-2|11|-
ASSLERDQTQY
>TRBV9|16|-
ASSVRDSVSSYNSPLH
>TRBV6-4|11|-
ASRNGENTEAF
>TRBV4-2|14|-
ASSQDRLAGGYEQY
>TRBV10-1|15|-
ASSGLAGGPNTGELF
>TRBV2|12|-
ASNRRLTNSPLH
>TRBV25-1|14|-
ASSESAGAGTGELF
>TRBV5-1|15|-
ASSLAGGTEYNSPLH
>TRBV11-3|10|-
ASSLQGDTQY
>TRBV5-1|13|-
ASSFNGGARETQY